The entry that follows covers one T cell receptor beta chain sequence. Its specificity is unknown. The data belong to a study of cytomegalovirus exposure and HLA in healthy donors. Study-wide points: Later work associated over 15,000 TCR beta sequences with HLA alleles at 0.05 false discovery rate. It was reported that the classifier diagnosed cytomegalovirus status with high specificity and sensitivity in both the original and validation cohorts.

PCR primers comprised 60 Vbeta and 13 Jbeta primers. Using immunoSEQ multiplex PCR, the repertoire was profiled, and TCRdb retains in-frame clones only, with some absent. The table lists under 200,000 clones, about three quarters of them singletons. With 0 bases removed from V and 2 bases from J, the gap between germline ends came to 13 bases. There are 16 residues in the CDR3. Looked up from germline, CDR1 is SGDLS and CDR2 is YYNGEE. The TCR sequence derives from a woman aged 40 to 55 in good health and CMV-seropositive. The V gene is TRBV9, the J gene TRBJ2-3; tentatively, D is TRBD1 (5 bases). Sequencing was performed on PBMCs. This CDR3 reads CASSVAAGAVTDTQYF. CDR3 coding DNA: TGTGCCAGCAGCGTAGCGGCTGGGGCCGTCACAGATACGCAGTATTTT.